A selection of T cell receptor beta chains follows, all from one sample in a study of human T cells and chemical hapten exposure. TCRdb passed the RACE reads through MiXCR, listing each CDR3 protein once. The sample records about 120,000 distinct CDR3 sequences, 9.5% to 13% being singletons. Sequenced here: whole blood, sampled in connection with sensitization to the hapten diphenylcyclopropenone (DPC). Every receptor here comes from a woman aged 50 to 60 with alopecia areata. Some clones in this sample may be carry-over from other donors' samples. CDR3s include the opening cysteine and the closing phenylalanine or tryptophan. Fields, in order: clone size, J gene, V gene, D gene, CDR3 DNA, CDR3 protein. A D gene is named only where the DNA matches it firmly. Clone sizes are given selectively: once, few, many, or a class where the clone is expanded.

size: many; J: TRBJ2-1; V: TRBV11-2; D: -; DNA: TGTGCCAGCAGCCCACAATACGGGGCGACGGATGAGCAGTTCTTC; CDR3: CASSPQYGATDEQFF
size: many; J: TRBJ2-7; V: TRBV12-3/TRBV12-4; D: -; DNA: TGTGCCAGCAGTTCCTGGGGGAACGAGCAGTACTTC; CDR3: CASSSWGNEQYF
size: many; J: TRBJ2-7; V: TRBV7-6; D: -; DNA: TGTGCCAGCAGCTTAGGAAGGGGCTCCTACGAGCAGTACTTC; CDR3: CASSLGRGSYEQYF
size: few; J: TRBJ2-3; V: TRBV6-6; D: -; DNA: TGTGCCAGCAGAAGAGTCGGCGGAACTAGCACAGATACGCAGTATTTT; CDR3: CASRRVGGTSTDTQYF
size: many; J: TRBJ2-7; V: TRBV27; D: -; DNA: TGTGCCAGCAGTTTGAACCGAATTCAAGGGGAGCAGTACTTC; CDR3: CASSLNRIQGEQYF
size: few; J: TRBJ1-5; V: TRBV6-1; D: -; DNA: TGTGCCAGCAGTGTACAGGGCGTTAATCAGCCCCAGCATTTT; CDR3: CASSVQGVNQPQHF
size: many; J: TRBJ2-1; V: TRBV7-2; D: TRBD1; DNA: TGTGCCAGCAGCTTAAGAGAACAGGGGGCGAGGAAAAATGAGCAGTTCTTC; CDR3: CASSLREQGARKNEQFF
size: -; J: TRBJ2-3; V: TRBV7-9; D: TRBD2; DNA: TGTGCCAGCAGCCGAGGAGCGGGAGTTAGCACAGATACGCAGTATTTT; CDR3: CASSRGAGVSTDTQYF
size: -; J: TRBJ2-7; V: TRBV7-9; D: TRBD1; DNA: TGTGCCAGCAGCTCGGACAGGAGGCCACAATCTTCCTACGAGCAGTACTTC; CDR3: CASSSDRRPQSSYEQYF
size: -; J: TRBJ1-1; V: TRBV12-3/TRBV12-4; D: -; DNA: TGTGCCAGCAGACAGGGTTACACTGAAGCTTTCTTT; CDR3: CASRQGYTEAFF
size: few; J: TRBJ2-7; V: TRBV29-1; D: -; DNA: -; CDR3: CSVVGTGAMEYF
size: few; J: TRBJ1-1; V: TRBV20-1; D: TRBD1; DNA: TGCAGTGCTAGAGTACAGGGGTTTCAAGACACTGAAGCTTTCTTT; CDR3: CSARVQGFQDTEAFF
size: many; J: TRBJ2-1; V: TRBV7-9; D: -; DNA: TGTGCCAGCAGCATGACTAGCTACAATGAGCAGTTCTTC; CDR3: CASSMTSYNEQFF
size: -; J: TRBJ2-3; V: TRBV7-9; D: TRBD2; DNA: TGTGCCAGCAGCTTATTGGGCGGGGGGGCCCCAGATACGCAGTATTTT; CDR3: CASSLLGGGAPDTQYF
size: many; J: TRBJ1-2; V: TRBV29-1; D: -; DNA: TGCAGCGTGGTTGATTTCAACTATGGCTACACCTTC; CDR3: CSVVDFNYGYTF